Listed here are 17 T cell receptor beta chains from one sample, sequenced in a study of cytomegalovirus exposure and HLA in healthy donors. In the PCR, 60 Vbeta and 13 Jbeta primers were used. Measured with immunoSEQ multiplex PCR; TCRdb has only the in-frame clones, and not every one. The repertoire has approximately 170,000 clones, roughly four fifths of them found once; the top ten carry approximately 4%. Sample: PBMCs. These receptors came from a man aged 50-60 years in good health and CMV-seropositive.

The CDR3 nucleotides are TGTGCCATCAGTGAGCCGGCGGGAGTGTGGTTCTTC. Protein: CAISEPAGVWFF. The chain uses TRBV10-3 and TRBJ2-1; TRBD2 matches at 7 bases. This CDR3 spans 12 amino acids. Germline values: CDR1 ENHRY, CDR2 SYGVKD. V shed 2 bases and J 15 bases; nucleotides not matched to a gene: 7.

The chain joins TRBV5-1 to TRBJ2-7, with D perhaps TRBD1 (5 bases). Trimming took off 3 bases at V and 6 bases at J, with 10 bases between the two ends. This CDR3 is 12 amino acids long. CDR1 is SGHRS, CDR2 YFSETQ, per germline. The CDR3: CASSYTGSEQYF. The CDR3 DNA is TGCGCCAGCAGCTATACAGGTTCCGAGCAGTACTTC.

This chain joins TRBV5-1 and TRBJ2-7, with 9 bases aligning to TRBD1. Trimming took 1 base from V and 3 from J; bases not matched to a gene: 5. The CDR3 consists of 15 residues. In germline, CDR1 is SGHRS, CDR2 YFSETQ. CDR3 protein: CASSLSLGQGYEQYF. The DNA for the CDR3 is TGCGCCAGCAGCTTGTCTCTGGGACAGGGCTACGAGCAGTACTTC. Looking up the rest from reference TRBV5-1 and TRBJ2-7 gives the full variable domain: KAGVTQTPRYLIKTRGQQVTLSCSPISGHRSVSWYQQTPGQGLQFLFEYFSETQRNKGNFPGRFSGRQFSNSRSEMNVSTLELGDSALYLCASSLSLGQGYEQYFGPGTRLTVT.

In this sample, this clone turned up a few times. This sequence joins TRBV5-1 and TRBJ2-3; 13 nucleotides match TRBD2. Germline CDR1 SGHRS, CDR2 YFSETQ. The CDR3 length is 17 residues. V shed 3 bases, J shed 5 bases, and the junction held 9 bases outside the gene matches. The CDR3 coding sequence is TGCGCCAGCAGCTCCCAACTAGCGGGAGGGCCTGGAGATACGCAGTATTTT. It translates to CASSSQLAGGPGDTQYF. The full variable domain, completed using reference TRBV5-1 and TRBJ2-3, is KAGVTQTPRYLIKTRGQQVTLSCSPISGHRSVSWYQQTPGQGLQFLFEYFSETQRNKGNFPGRFSGRQFSNSRSEMNVSTLELGDSALYLCASSSQLAGGPGDTQYFGPGTRLTVL.

This clone was detected a few times. V usage is TRBV14 and J usage is TRBJ2-1; 9 bases map to TRBD1. J gave up 4 bases and V 4 bases, and 2 bases lay outside the gene matches. The CDR3 has 14 residues. The germline CDR1 and CDR2 sequences are SGHDN and FVKESK. CDR3 amino acids: CASSPGQGYNEQFF. For the CDR3, the DNA is TGTGCCAGCAGCCCGGGACAGGGTTACAATGAGCAGTTCTTC.

The chain combines TRBV28 with TRBJ1-5, with TRBD1 as a possible D gene (6 bases). With 2 bases removed from V and 1 base from J, the gap between germline ends came to 18 bases. CDR1 MDHEN and CDR2 SYDVKM come from the germline V gene. This CDR3 is 18 amino acids long. The CDR3 DNA is TGTGCCAGCAGTTTAAGGATTGGGGCAGGGGTCAGCAATCAGCCCCAGCATTTT. Protein product: CASSLRIGAGVSNQPQHF. Combining the CDR3 with reference TRBV28 and TRBJ1-5 gives the whole variable domain DVKVTQSSRYLVKRTGEKVFLECVQDMDHENMFWYRQDPGLGLRLIYFSYDVKMKEKGDIPEGYSVSREKKERFSLILESASTNQTSMYLCASSLRIGAGVSNQPQHFGDGTRLSIL.

V is TRBV27 and J is TRBJ2-1, with 10 bases matching TRBD2. The CDR3 extends over 15 amino acids. Germline assignment: CDR1 MNHEY and CDR2 SMNVEV (reference sequence). The junction had 7 bases not matched to a gene; V was cut back by 3 bases and J by 8 bases. The CDR3 region is CASSFSTSGTDEQFF. The CDR3 nucleotides are TGTGCCAGCAGTTTTAGTACTAGCGGGACCGATGAGCAGTTCTTC.

V gene TRBV9 combines with J gene TRBJ2-1; TRBD1 agrees at 10 bases. J lost 7 bases, V lost 4 bases, and 8 bases had no gene match. CDR1 and CDR2 (germline): SGDLS, YYNGEE. CDR3 length: 15 residues. CDR3 DNA: TGTGCCAGCAGCCTGGGACAGGGGTTTTTGAATGAGCAGTTCTTC. Translation: CASSLGQGFLNEQFF.

The chain uses TRBV6-5 and TRBJ1-6, with D unresolved. V was clipped by 2 bases and J by 0 bases, with 8 bases between them. The germline V gene encodes CDR1 MNHEY and CDR2 SVGAGI. The CDR3 totals 16 residues. CDR3 coding DNA: TGTGCCAGCAGTTACGAAGGGAGCTCCTATAATTCACCCCTCCACTTT. It specifies CASSYEGSSYNSPLHF.

V gene TRBV6-5 combines with J gene TRBJ2-7; 7 nucleotides align to TRBD2. The length of the CDR3 is 14 residues. Germline V gene data show CDR1 as MNHEY and CDR2 as SVGAGI. The V segment lost 4 bases and the J segment 0 bases; nucleotides outside the gene matches: 3. The CDR3 bases are TGTGCCAGCAGTTGGGGGGACTACTCCTACGAGCAGTACTTC. Translation: CASSWGDYSYEQYF.

Details on this clone: The sample contains more than one DNA sequence encoding this CDR3. The chain recombines TRBV7-6 with TRBJ1-1; D is ambiguous. Trimming pared 5 bases from V and 5 bases from J, leaving 9 bases between. Per germline, CDR1 SGHVS and CDR2 FNYEAQ. The CDR3 length is 12 residues. CDR3 residues: CASSASGTEAFF. The CDR3 bases are TGTGCCAGCAGCGCCTCAGGTACTGAAGCTTTCTTT.

V usage is TRBV27 and J usage is TRBJ2-7; D gene unclear. Germline V gene sequence: CDR1 MNHEY, CDR2 SMNVEV (reference sequence). The germline V and J ends were trimmed by 6 bases and 7 bases, with 16 bases remaining between them. The CDR3 has 13 residues. Here the CDR3 DNA reads TGTGCCAGCAGGAACCCGACTCGTCGAGAGCAGTACTTC. Translated, it gives CASRNPTRREQYF.

The chain carries TRBV29-1 and TRBJ2-1, with TRBD2 identical over 11 bases. The junction had 6 bases not matched to a gene; V was cut back by 4 bases and J by 4 bases. Germline V lookup: CDR1 SQVTM, CDR2 ANQGSEA. The CDR3 has 15 residues. The DNA for the CDR3 is TGCAGCGTTGGACACCTAGCGGGGGGATACAATGAGCAGTTCTTC. It yields the protein CSVGHLAGGYNEQFF.

The chain uses TRBV5-4 and TRBJ1-3; 8 nucleotides agree with TRBD1. V was pared by 0 bases and J by 0 bases, with 2 bases of the junction left unmatched. Germline V lookup: CDR1 SGHNT, CDR2 YYREEE (reference sequence). The CDR3 is 16 amino acids. The CDR3 here is CASSLGGTGSGNTIYF. CDR3 DNA sequence: TGTGCCAGCAGCTTGGGGGGGACAGGCTCTGGAAACACCATATATTTT.

The V gene is TRBV7-8, the J gene TRBJ2-3, with 16 bases that match TRBD2. Germline V gene data show CDR1 as SGHVS and CDR2 as FQNEAQ. The CDR3 is 17 amino acids. Unmatched junction bases numbered 7, after V lost 5 bases and J lost 5 bases. The CDR3 region has the DNA TGTGCCAGCAGCCCCGGGACTAGCGGGGGGGCCAGAGATACGCAGTATTTT. It yields the protein CASSPGTSGGARDTQYF.

The rearrangement joins TRBV7-9 to TRBJ2-1, with 8 bases identical to TRBD1. CDR1 is SEHNR and CDR2 is FQNEAQ in the germline V gene (reference sequence). The V segment lost 3 bases and the J segment 4 bases; nucleotides outside the gene matches: 5. The CDR3 length is 15 residues. For the CDR3, the DNA is TGTGCCAGCAGCTTCCTGCAGGGGGCTTACAATGAGCAGTTCTTC. Translating it yields CASSFLQGAYNEQFF. The complete variable domain, with remaining parts taken from reference TRBV7-9 and TRBJ2-1, reads DTGVSQNPRHKITKRGQNVTFRCDPISEHNRLYWYRQTLGQGPEFLTYFQNEAQLEKSRLLSDRFSAERPKGSFSTLEIQRTEQGDSAMYLCASSFLQGAYNEQFFGPGTRLTVL.

V is TRBV28 and J is TRBJ1-2; weak D call: TRBD1 (6 bases). Trimming shortened V by 5 bases and J by 7 bases, and 20 bases separated the two germline ends. The germline gives CDR1 MDHEN, CDR2 SYDVKM. The CDR3 contains 15 residues. The CDR3 coding sequence is TGTGCCAGCAGTATTCGGACAGTCCGGGCTACTGGCTACACCTTC. This sequence encodes CASSIRTVRATGYTF.